This section outlines one TCR beta chain sequence together with its context. The entry originates in a study of blood T cell repertoires in COVID-19. Study context: The study drew acute and convalescent COVID-19 samples from the United States, Italy and Spain. T cells, B-cell-depleted T cells, or PBMCs supplied cDNA or gDNA.

The germline V gene has CDR1 MNHEY and CDR2 SVGAGI. V was pared by 8 bases and J by 4 bases, with 12 bases between. The CDR3 is 13 amino acids. Original handling: Estimation of nucleated cell counts relied on the amplification of reference gene primers. Sequencing used immunoSEQ multiplex PCR; TCRdb keeps in-frame clones, though not all of them. V and J calls and clone size come straight from that table; D and trimming were deduced from the DNA. The data contain a few hundred thousand clones, about 90% of them singletons. What was sequenced was peripheral blood. This sequence originates from a man aged 40-49 years with active or convalescent COVID-19. V usage is TRBV6-5 and J usage is TRBJ1-5; TRBD1 might be the D (6 bases). The chain's CDR3 is CASRWTENQPQHF. The CDR3 nucleotides are TGTGCCAGCCGGTGGACAGAAAATCAGCCCCAGCATTTT.